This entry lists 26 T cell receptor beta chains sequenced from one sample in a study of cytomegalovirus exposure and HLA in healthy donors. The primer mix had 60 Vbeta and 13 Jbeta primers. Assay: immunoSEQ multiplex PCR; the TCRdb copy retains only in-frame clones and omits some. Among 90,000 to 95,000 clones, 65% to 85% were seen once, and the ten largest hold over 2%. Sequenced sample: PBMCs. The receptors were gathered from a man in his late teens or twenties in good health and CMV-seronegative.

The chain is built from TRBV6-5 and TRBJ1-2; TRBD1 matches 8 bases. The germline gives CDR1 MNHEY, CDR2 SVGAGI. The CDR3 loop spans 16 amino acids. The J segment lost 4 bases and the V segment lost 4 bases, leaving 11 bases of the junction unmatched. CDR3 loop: CASSSMARGRGYGYTF. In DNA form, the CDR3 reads TGTGCCAGCAGTTCTATGGCCAGGGGGCGTGGCTATGGCTACACCTTC.

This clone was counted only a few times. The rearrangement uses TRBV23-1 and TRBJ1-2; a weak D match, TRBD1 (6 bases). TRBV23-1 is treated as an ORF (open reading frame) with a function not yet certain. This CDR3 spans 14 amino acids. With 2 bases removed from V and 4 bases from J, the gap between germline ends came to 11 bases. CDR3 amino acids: CASSQEQGFYGYTF. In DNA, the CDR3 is TGCGCCAGCAGTCAAGAGCAGGGGTTCTATGGCTACACCTTC.

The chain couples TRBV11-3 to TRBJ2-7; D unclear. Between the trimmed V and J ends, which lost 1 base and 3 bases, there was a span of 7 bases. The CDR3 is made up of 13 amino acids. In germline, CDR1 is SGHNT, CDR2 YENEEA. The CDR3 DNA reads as TGTGCCAGCAGCTTAGGTACCAGCTACGAGCAGTACTTC. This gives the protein CASSLGTSYEQYF.

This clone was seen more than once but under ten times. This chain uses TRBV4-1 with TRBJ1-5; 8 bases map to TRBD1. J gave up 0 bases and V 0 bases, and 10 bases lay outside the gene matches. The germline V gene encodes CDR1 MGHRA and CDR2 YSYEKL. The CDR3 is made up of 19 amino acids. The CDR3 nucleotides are TGCGCCAGCAGCCAAGATCCCTGGGACAGGCCAACTAGCAATCAGCCCCAGCATTTT. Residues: CASSQDPWDRPTSNQPQHF.

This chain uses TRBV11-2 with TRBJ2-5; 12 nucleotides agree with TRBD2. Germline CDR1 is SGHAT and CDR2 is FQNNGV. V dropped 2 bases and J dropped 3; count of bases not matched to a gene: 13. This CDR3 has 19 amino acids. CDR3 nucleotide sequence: TGTGCCAGCAGCTTACGTCCGAGGCTAGCGGGGGGGCCAGAAGAGACCCAGTACTTC. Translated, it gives CASSLRPRLAGGPEETQYF.

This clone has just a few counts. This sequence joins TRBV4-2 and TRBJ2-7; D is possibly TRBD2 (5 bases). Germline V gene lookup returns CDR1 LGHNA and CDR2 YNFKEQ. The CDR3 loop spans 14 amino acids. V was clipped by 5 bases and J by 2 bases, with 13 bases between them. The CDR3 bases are TGTGCCAGCAGCGATACGGGGTCACCCTACGAGCAGTACTTC. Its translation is CASSDTGSPYEQYF.

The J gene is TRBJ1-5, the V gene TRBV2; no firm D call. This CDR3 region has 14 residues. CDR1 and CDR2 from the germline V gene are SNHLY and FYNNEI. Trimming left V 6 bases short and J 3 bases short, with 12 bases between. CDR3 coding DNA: TGTGCCAGCAGAGGTCAACAGCACAATCAGCCCCAGCATTTT. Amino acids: CASRGQQHNQPQHF. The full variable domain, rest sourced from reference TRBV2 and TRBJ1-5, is EPEVTQTPSHQVTQMGQEVILRCVPISNHLYFYWYRQILGQKVEFLVSFYNNEISEKSEIFDDQFSVERPDGSNFTLKIRSTKLEDSAMYFCASRGQQHNQPQHFGDGTRLSIL.

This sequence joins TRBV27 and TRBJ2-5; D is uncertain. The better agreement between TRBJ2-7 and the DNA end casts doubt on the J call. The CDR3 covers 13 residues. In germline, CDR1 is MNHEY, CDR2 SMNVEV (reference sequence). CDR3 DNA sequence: TGTGCCAGCAGTTTGTTCTACTCCTACGAGCAGTACTTC. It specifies CASSLFYSYEQYF.

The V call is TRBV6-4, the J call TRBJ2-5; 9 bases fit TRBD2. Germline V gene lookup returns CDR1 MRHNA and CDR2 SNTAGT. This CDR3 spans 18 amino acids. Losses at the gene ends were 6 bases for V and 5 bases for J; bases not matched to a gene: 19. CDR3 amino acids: CASSPPGERGALGETQYF. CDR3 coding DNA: TGTGCCAGCAGCCCCCCCGGGGAGCGGGGGGCCCTGGGGGAGACCCAGTACTTC.

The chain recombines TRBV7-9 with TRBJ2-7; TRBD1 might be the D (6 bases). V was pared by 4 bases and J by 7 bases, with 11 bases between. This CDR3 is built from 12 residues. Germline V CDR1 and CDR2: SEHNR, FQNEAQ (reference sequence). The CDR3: CASSSQGREQYF. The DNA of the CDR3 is TGTGCCAGCAGCTCACAGGGTCGGGAGCAGTACTTC.

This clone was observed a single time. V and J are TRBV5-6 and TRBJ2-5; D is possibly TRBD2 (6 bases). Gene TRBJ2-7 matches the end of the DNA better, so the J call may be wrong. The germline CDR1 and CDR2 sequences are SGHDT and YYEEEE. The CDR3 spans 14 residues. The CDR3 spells CASSLGRGRVEQYF. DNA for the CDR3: TGTGCCAGCAGCTTGGGGAGGGGTCGAGTCGAGCAGTACTTC.

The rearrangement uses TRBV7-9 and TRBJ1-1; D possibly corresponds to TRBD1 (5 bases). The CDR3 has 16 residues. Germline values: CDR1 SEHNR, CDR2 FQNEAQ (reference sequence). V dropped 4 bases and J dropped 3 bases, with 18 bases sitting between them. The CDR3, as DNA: TGTGCCAGCAGCTCGCTACAGCTAATCAGGGACACTGAAGCTTTCTTT. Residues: CASSSLQLIRDTEAFF.

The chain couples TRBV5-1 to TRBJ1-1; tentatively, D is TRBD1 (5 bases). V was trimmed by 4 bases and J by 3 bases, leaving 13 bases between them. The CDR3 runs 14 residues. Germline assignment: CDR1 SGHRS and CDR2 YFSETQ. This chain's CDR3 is CASSSRGSDTEAFF. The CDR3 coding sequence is TGCGCCAGCAGCAGTCGGGGGTCGGACACTGAAGCTTTCTTT. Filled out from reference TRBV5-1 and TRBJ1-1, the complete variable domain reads KAGVTQTPRYLIKTRGQQVTLSCSPISGHRSVSWYQQTPGQGLQFLFEYFSETQRNKGNFPGRFSGRQFSNSRSEMNVSTLELGDSALYLCASSSRGSDTEAFFGQGTRLTVV.

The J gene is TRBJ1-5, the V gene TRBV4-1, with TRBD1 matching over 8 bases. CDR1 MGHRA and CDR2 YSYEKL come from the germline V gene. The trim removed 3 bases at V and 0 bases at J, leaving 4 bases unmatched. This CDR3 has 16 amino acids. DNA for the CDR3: TGCGCCAGCAGCCAGGTGACAGGGGTTAGCAATCAGCCCCAGCATTTT. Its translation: CASSQVTGVSNQPQHF.

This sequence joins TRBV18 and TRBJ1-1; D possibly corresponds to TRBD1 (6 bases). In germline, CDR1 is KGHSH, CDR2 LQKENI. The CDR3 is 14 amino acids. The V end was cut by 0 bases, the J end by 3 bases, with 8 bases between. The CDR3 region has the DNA TGTGCCAGCTCACCACCCCAGGGGTACACTGAAGCTTTCTTT. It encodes CASSPPQGYTEAFF. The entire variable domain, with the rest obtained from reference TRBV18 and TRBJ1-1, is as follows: NAGVMQNPRHLVRRRGQEARLRCSPMKGHSHVYWYRQLPEEGLKFMVYLQKENIIDESGMPKERFSAEFPKEGPSILRIQQVVRGDSAAYFCASSPPQGYTEAFFGQGTRLTVV.

The CDR3 DNA reads as TGTGCCAGTAGTGCGGCCGGGACAGTCTACGAGCAGTACTTC. Amino acid sequence: CASSAAGTVYEQYF. The chain couples TRBV19 to TRBJ2-7, with 7 bases lining up with TRBD1. The CDR3 is 14 residues long. Germline loops: CDR1 LNHDA, CDR2 SQIVND (reference sequence). V was clipped by 5 bases and J by 3 bases; unmatched bases: 7.

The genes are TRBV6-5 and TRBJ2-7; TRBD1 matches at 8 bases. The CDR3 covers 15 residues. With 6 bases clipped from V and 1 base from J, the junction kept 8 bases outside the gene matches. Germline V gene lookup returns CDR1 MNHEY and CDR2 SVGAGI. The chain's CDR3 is CASSTDRATSYEQYF. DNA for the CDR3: TGTGCCAGCAGCACGGACAGGGCAACGTCCTACGAGCAGTACTTC.

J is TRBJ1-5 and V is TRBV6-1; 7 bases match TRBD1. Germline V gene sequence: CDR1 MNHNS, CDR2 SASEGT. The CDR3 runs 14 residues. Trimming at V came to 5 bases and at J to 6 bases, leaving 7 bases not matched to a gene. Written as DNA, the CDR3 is TGTGCCAGCAGTCGAACAGGGGCGGGTCAGCCCCAGCATTTT. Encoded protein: CASSRTGAGQPQHF.

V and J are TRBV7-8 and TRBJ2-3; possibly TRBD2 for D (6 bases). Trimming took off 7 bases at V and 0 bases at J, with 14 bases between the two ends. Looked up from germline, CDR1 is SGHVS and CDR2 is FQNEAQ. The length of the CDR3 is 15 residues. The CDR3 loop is CASNPGTSSTDTQYF. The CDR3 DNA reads TGTGCCAGCAACCCCGGGACTTCTAGCACAGATACGCAGTATTTT. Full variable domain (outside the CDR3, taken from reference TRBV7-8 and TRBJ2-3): GAGVSQSPRYKVAKRGQDVALRCDPISGHVSLFWYQQALGQGPEFLTYFQNEAQLDKSGLPSDRFFAERPEGSVSTLKIQRTQQEDSAVYLCASNPGTSSTDTQYFGPGTRLTVL.

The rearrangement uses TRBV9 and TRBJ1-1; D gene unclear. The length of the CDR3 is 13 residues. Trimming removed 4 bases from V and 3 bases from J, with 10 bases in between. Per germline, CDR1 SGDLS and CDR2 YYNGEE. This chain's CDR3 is CASSPLGDTEAFF. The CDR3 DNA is TGTGCCAGCAGCCCCCTCGGGGACACTGAAGCTTTCTTT.

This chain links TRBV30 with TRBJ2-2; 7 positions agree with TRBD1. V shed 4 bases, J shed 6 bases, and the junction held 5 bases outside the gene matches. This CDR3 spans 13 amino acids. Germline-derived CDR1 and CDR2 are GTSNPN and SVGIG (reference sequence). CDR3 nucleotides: TGTGCCTGGAACAACAGGGGTCCCGGGGAGCTGTTTTTT. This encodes CAWNNRGPGELFF.

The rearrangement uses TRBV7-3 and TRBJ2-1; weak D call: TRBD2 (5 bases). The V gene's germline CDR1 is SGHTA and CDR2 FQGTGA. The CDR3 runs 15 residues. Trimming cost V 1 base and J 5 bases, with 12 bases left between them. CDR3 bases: TGTGCCAGCAGCTTAAATGGACTGGACGACAATGAGCAGTTCTTC. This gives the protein CASSLNGLDDNEQFF.

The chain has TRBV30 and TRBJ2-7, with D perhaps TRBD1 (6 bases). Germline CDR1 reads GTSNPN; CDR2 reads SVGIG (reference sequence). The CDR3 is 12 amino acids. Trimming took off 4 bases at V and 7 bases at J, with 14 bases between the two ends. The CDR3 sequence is CAWNTGLREQYF. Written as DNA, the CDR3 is TGTGCCTGGAATACAGGGTTAAGGGAGCAGTACTTC. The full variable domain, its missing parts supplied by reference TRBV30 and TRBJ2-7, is SQTIHQWPATLVQPVGSPLSLECTVEGTSNPNLYWYRQAAGRGLQLLFYSVGIGQISSEVPQNLSASRPQDRQFILSSKKLLLSDSGFYLCAWNTGLREQYFGPGTRLTVT.

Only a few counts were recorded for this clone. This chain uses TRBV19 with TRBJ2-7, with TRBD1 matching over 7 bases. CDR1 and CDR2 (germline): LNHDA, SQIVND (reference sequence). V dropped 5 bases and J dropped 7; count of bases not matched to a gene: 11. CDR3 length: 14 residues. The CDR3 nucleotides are TGTGCCAGTAGTTCACAGGGGCTCGTGGGGGAGCAGTACTTC. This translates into CASSSQGLVGEQYF.

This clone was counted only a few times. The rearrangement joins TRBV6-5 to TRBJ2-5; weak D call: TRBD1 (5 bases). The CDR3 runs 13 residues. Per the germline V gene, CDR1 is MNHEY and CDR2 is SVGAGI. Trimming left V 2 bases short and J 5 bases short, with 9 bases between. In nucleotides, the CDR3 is TGTGCCAGCAGTTACAAGGGGTGGGAGACCCAGTACTTC. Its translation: CASSYKGWETQYF.

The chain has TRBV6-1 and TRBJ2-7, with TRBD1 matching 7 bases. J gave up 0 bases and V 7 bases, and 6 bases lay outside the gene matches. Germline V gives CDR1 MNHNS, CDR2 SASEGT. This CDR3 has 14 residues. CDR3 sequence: CASTTRTGSYEQYF. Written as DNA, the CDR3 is TGTGCCAGCACTACCAGGACAGGCTCCTACGAGCAGTACTTC.